This T cell receptor beta chain stems from a study of molecular identifiers for immune sequencing clone quantification. Study-level results: Jurkat TCR RNA spiked in from one cell could reportedly be detected among about a million naive cells.

When naive CD8 T cells were sorted, they were gated as CD8+CD4-CCR7+CD45RA+. Remarks on this clonotype: Antigen unknown.

CDR3 length: 15 residues. V lost 1 base, J lost 3 bases, and 11 bases lay in between. Germline CDR1 reads MNHEY; CDR2 reads SVGAGI. Bulk TCR library preparation followed previously described methods with listed TCR primers. Each CDR3 protein gets one entry after TCRdb re-called the PCR reads with MiXCR. Altogether 79,000 or so distinct CDR3 sequences are present, approximately 23% being singletons, with the ten largest covering about 0.8%. V is TRBV6-5 and J is TRBJ2-3; D is unresolved. The sequence was obtained from a human donor in good health. Some libraries in this study had Jurkat cell RNA spiked in. The sample was naive CD8+ T cells from blood, with Jurkat cell RNA spiked in. Noted subset: FACS-sorted CD8+CD4-CCR7+CD45RA+ naive T cells. CDR3 coding DNA: TGTGCCAGCAGTTACTTTGGGATTATGACAGATACGCAGTATTTT. Protein sequence: CASSYFGIMTDTQYF.